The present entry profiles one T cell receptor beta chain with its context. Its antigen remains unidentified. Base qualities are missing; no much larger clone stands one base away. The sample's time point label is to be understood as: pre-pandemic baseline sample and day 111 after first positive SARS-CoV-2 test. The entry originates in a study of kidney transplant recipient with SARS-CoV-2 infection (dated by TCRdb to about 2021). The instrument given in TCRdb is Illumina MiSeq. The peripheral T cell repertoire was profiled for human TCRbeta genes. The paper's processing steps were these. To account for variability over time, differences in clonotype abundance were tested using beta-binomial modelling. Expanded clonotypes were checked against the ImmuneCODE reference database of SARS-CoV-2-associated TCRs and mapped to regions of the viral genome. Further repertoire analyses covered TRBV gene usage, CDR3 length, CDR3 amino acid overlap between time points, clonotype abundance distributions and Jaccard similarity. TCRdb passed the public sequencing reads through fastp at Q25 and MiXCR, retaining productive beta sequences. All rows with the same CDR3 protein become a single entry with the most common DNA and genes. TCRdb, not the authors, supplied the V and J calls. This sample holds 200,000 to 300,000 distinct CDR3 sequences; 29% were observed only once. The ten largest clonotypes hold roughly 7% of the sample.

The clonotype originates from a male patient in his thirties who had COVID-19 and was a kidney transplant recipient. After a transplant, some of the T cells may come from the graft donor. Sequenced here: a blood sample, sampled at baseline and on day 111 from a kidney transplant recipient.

CDR3 region: CSARDRTNYGYTF. The nucleotide sequence reads as follows: TGCAGTGCTCGGGACAGGACTAACTATGGCTACACCTTC. The chain is encoded by TRBV20-1 joined to TRBJ1-2, with TRBD1 identical over 8 junction bases. Here V drops 5 bases and J drops 0 bases, and the junction holds 2 bases not matched to any gene. The CDR3 holds 13 amino acids from the cysteine to the phenylalanine. Of the read, only the CDR3 DNA is kept; its 39 bases are in frame from base 1. The germline V gene (reference sequence) sets CDR1 to DFQATT and CDR2 to SNEGSKA.